Shown below are 21 T cell receptor beta chains from a single sample sequenced in a study of sequential checkpoint blockade in melanoma. Treatment of the sample: randomized to nivolumab then ipilimumab (arm A) or the reverse (arm B). Assay used: immunoSEQ multiplex PCR; TCRdb lists only in-frame clones, some missing. The sample holds about 40,000 clones, roughly 89% seen once. This specimen consisted of CD8+ T cells sorted from blood (inferred from file names), obtained from a patient given nivolumab and ipilimumab in sequence. The receptors originated from a human donor with melanoma.

This chain connects TRBV5-8 to TRBJ2-7, with a tentative D call TRBD1 (6 bases). This CDR3 has 13 residues. Trimming removed 1 base from V and 1 base from J, with 6 bases in between. Per germline, CDR1 SGHTS and CDR2 YDEGEE. CDR3 DNA: TGTGCCAGCAGCTTGACAGGGTCCTACGAGCAGTACGTC. It is translated as CASSLTGSYEQYV.

The sample holds one count of this clone. The genes are TRBV9 and TRBJ2-3; a possible D gene is TRBD1 (5 bases). The ends were cut back, 6 bases at V and 6 bases at J, with 20 bases in the middle. The germline CDR1 and CDR2 sequences are SGDLS and YYNGEE. The CDR3 is 15 amino acids. The CDR3 nucleotides read TGTGCCAGCAAAGGTGGGGCAGGTCCAGGCGATACGCAGTATTTT. Its protein product is CASKGGAGPGDTQYF.

This clone came up a few times. This chain connects TRBV18 to TRBJ1-2; 8 positions agree with TRBD1. The CDR3 covers 19 residues. V lost 1 base, J lost 6 bases, and 19 bases stayed unmatched. Per germline, CDR1 KGHSH and CDR2 LQKENI. This CDR3 is CASSPLFRGPELPNDGYTF. For the CDR3, the DNA is TGTGCCAGCTCACCACTATTCAGGGGGCCGGAACTCCCTAATGATGGCTACACCTTC.

The chain recombines TRBV19 with TRBJ1-4, with 9 bases matching TRBD1. The V gene end was trimmed by 5 bases and the J gene end by 5 bases; junction bases not matched to a gene: 3. CDR1 and CDR2 (germline): LNHDA, SQIVND (reference sequence). The CDR3 totals 14 residues. CDR3 sequence (DNA): TGTGCCAGTAGTTGGGGGACAGGGAATGAAAAACTGTTTTTT. It yields the protein CASSWGTGNEKLFF.

The CDR3: CASSVGQGAAGELFF. The CDR3 region has the DNA TGTGCCAGTAGTGTGGGACAGGGGGCGGCCGGGGAGCTGTTTTTT. The rearrangement joins TRBV19 to TRBJ2-2; 12 bases fit TRBD1. J lost 6 bases, V lost 5 bases, and 4 bases had no gene match. The CDR3 contains 15 residues. Germline V CDR1 and CDR2: LNHDA, SQIVND (reference sequence).

This chain links TRBV11-2 with TRBJ1-1, with D uncertain. The CDR3 length is 14 residues. V gave up 2 bases and J gave up 4 bases, with 11 bases separating them. Looked up from germline, CDR1 is SGHAT and CDR2 is FQNNGV. This CDR3 is CASSLLGSGTEAFF. The CDR3 DNA sequence: TGTGCCAGCAGCTTACTCGGGTCTGGCACTGAAGCTTTCTTT.

The rearrangement joins TRBV7-3 to TRBJ2-7, with D possibly matching TRBD1 (5 bases). Deletions cut 1 base from V and 10 bases from J, with 23 bases between. Germline V lookup: CDR1 SGHTA, CDR2 FQGTGA. This CDR3 is built from 16 residues. This chain's CDR3 is CASSLIGAVQIMDQYF. DNA for the CDR3: TGTGCCAGCAGCTTAATAGGGGCCGTTCAGATTATGGATCAGTACTTC.

This chain links TRBV28 with TRBJ2-1, with D possibly TRBD2 on 7 matching bases. Germline-derived CDR1 and CDR2 are MDHEN and SYDVKM. V was cut by 5 bases and J by 10 bases, with 21 bases left in between. This CDR3 region has 15 residues. The CDR3 bases are TGTGCCAGCAGTCCAGCGGGACATACCGCAGGGGAGCAGTTCTTC. It encodes CASSPAGHTAGEQFF.

The chain recombines TRBV9 with TRBJ2-5; D unclear. Germline CDR1 reads SGDLS; CDR2 reads YYNGEE. The CDR3 covers 13 residues. V lost 5 bases and J 2 bases, leaving 10 bases between the germline ends. The CDR3, as DNA: TGTGCCAGCAGTTCCCCTAGTCAAGAGACCCAGTACTTC. It specifies CASSSPSQETQYF.

This clone was seen only a few times. J is TRBJ1-3 and V is TRBV5-4; D is uncertain. Trimming shortened V by 3 bases and J by 4 bases, and 5 bases separated the two germline ends. Germline loops: CDR1 SGHNT, CDR2 YYREEE (reference sequence). The length of the CDR3 is 12 residues. CDR3 in DNA: TGTGCCAGCAGCTCCCTCGGAAACACCATATATTTT. Translating gives CASSSLGNTIYF.

The gene calls are TRBV2 and TRBJ2-7, with 9 positions matching TRBD1. This CDR3 contains 12 residues. Per the germline V gene, CDR1 is SNHLY and CDR2 is FYNNEI. V shed 8 bases, J shed 4 bases, and the junction held 3 bases outside the gene matches. This CDR3 reads CASGDRVYEQYV. CDR3 nucleotide sequence: TGTGCCAGCGGGGACAGGGTGTACGAGCAGTACGTC.

The rearrangement joins TRBV7-9 to TRBJ1-2; tentative D call: TRBD1 (6 bases). Trimming pared 3 bases from V and 5 bases from J, leaving 10 bases between. The CDR3 runs to 13 residues. CDR1 is SEHNR, CDR2 FQNEAQ, per germline (reference sequence). The CDR3 is CASSLETGYGYTF. The CDR3 DNA follows: TGTGCCAGCAGCTTGGAGACAGGATATGGCTACACCTTC.

The chain employs TRBV11-2 and TRBJ2-7; 7 nucleotides line up with TRBD2. CDR3 length: 15 amino acids. V shed 0 bases and J 5 bases; nucleotides not matched to a gene: 7. Germline V CDR1 and CDR2: SGHAT, FQNNGV. The CDR3 DNA sequence: TGTGCCAGCAGCTTAGAGGCTAGCGGTCGGGACGAGCAGTACTTC. This gives the protein CASSLEASGRDEQYF. The variable domain in full, completed from reference TRBV11-2 and TRBJ2-7, reads EAGVAQSPRYKIIEKRQSVAFWCNPISGHATLYWYQQILGQGPKLLIQFQNNGVVDDSQLPKDRFSAERLKGVDSTLKIQPAKLEDSAVYLCASSLEASGRDEQYFGPGTRLTVT.

The chain links TRBV27 to TRBJ2-7, with D unclear. Germline V gene lookup returns CDR1 MNHEY and CDR2 SMNVEV (reference sequence). V was pared by 6 bases and J by 2 bases, with 17 bases between. This CDR3 is built from 15 residues. CDR3 loop: CASSPLLTGTYEQYF. CDR3 nucleotides: TGTGCCAGCAGCCCCCTACTAACTGGAACCTACGAGCAGTACTTC.

The V gene is TRBV7-9, the J gene TRBJ1-1; TRBD1 might be the D (5 bases). The length of the CDR3 is 14 residues. Germline V gives CDR1 SEHNR, CDR2 FQNEAQ (reference sequence). Trimming took off 8 bases at V and 1 base at J, with 14 bases between the two ends. DNA of the CDR3: TGTGCCAGCCGCGGGGGTACAGCGAACACTGAAGCTTTCTTT. It codes for CASRGGTANTEAFF.

A few counts support this clone. The CDR3 protein is CASSIAGYSNQPQHF. The CDR3 DNA reads TGTGCCAGTAGTATCGCAGGGTATAGCAATCAGCCCCAGCATTTT. V is TRBV19 and J is TRBJ1-5, with a possible D match to TRBD1 (5 bases). V was trimmed by 3 bases and J by 0 bases, leaving 9 bases between them. The CDR3 has 15 amino acids. Germline CDR1 and CDR2: LNHDA and SQIVND (reference sequence).

The chain carries TRBV5-1 and TRBJ2-5, with 8 bases fitting TRBD1. The DNA matches TRBJ2-7 better at its end, which makes the J call doubtful. The germline V gene encodes CDR1 SGHRS and CDR2 YFSETQ. This CDR3 spans 15 amino acids. CDR3 DNA: TGCGCCAGCAGCTTTACCCAGGGGGCTAAGTACGAGCAGTACTTC. This translates into CASSFTQGAKYEQYF.

The chain employs TRBV5-4 and TRBJ1-1; no definite D call. The CDR3 has 15 amino acids. The V end was cut by 4 bases, the J end by 0 bases, with 13 bases between. The germline V gene encodes CDR1 SGHNT and CDR2 YYREEE (reference sequence). This CDR3 is CASSNREVMNTEAFF. The DNA for the CDR3 is TGTGCCAGCAGCAATAGGGAGGTCATGAACACTGAAGCTTTCTTT. Together with reference TRBV5-4 and TRBJ1-1, the CDR3 gives the full variable domain: ETGVTQSPTHLIKTRGQQVTLRCSSQSGHNTVSWYQQALGQGPQFIFQYYREEENGRGNFPPRFSGLQFPNYSSELNVNALELDDSALYLCASSNREVMNTEAFFGQGTRLTVV.

This clone was seen just once. V usage is TRBV28 and J usage is TRBJ2-3; TRBD2 aligns across 7 bases. CDR1 MDHEN and CDR2 SYDVKM come from the germline V gene. After removal of 6 bases from V and 2 bases from J, the junction contained 8 bases not matched to a gene. The CDR3 covers 15 residues. CDR3 region: CASSQNRDYTDTQYF. As DNA, the CDR3 is TGTGCCAGCAGCCAGAACCGGGACTACACAGATACGCAGTATTTT.

This rearrangement joins TRBV7-9 to TRBJ1-2, with 7 bases lining up with TRBD1. Per germline, CDR1 SEHNR and CDR2 FQNEAQ (reference sequence). The CDR3 loop spans 13 amino acids. V trimming: 5 bases; J trimming: 5 bases; junction bases outside the gene matches: 5. CDR3 region: CASSPGTVYGYTF. The CDR3 DNA reads TGTGCCAGCAGCCCCGGGACAGTTTATGGCTACACCTTC.

This rearrangement joins TRBV19 to TRBJ2-2; 10 bases align to TRBD2. The germline V gene encodes CDR1 LNHDA and CDR2 SQIVND (reference sequence). CDR3 length: 15 residues. The V segment lost 3 bases and the J segment 4 bases; nucleotides outside the gene matches: 2. CDR3 region: CASSMTSGFTGELFF. The DNA for the CDR3 is TGTGCCAGTAGTATGACTAGCGGGTTCACCGGGGAGCTGTTTTTT.